This T cell receptor beta chain is from a study of tumor-infiltrating lymphocytes in localized non-small cell lung cancer. Study-level points and caveats: Tumor T-cell fraction from TCR sequencing was not associated with recurrence-free survival (p = 0.61).

This clone was counted once. Its antigen is currently unknown. Measured with immunoSEQ multiplex PCR; TCRdb has only the in-frame clones, and not every one. Of 15,000 to 17,000 clones listed, under 75% are singletons. The clonotype originates from a human donor with non-small cell lung cancer. Sample: lung tumor tissue.

As DNA, the CDR3 is TGTGCCAGTAAGCTTAATGGAATTAACACCGGGGAGCTGTTTTTT. It translates to CASKLNGINTGELFF. The rearrangement joins TRBV19 to TRBJ2-2, with no clear D. Trimming pared 7 bases from V and 2 bases from J, leaving 14 bases between. The CDR3 extends over 15 amino acids. Per the germline V gene, CDR1 is LNHDA and CDR2 is SQIVND (reference sequence). Together with reference TRBV19 and TRBJ2-2, the CDR3 gives the full variable domain: DGGITQSPKYLFRKEGQNVTLSCEQNLNHDAMYWYRQDPGQGLRLIYYSQIVNDFQKGDIAEGYSVSREKKESFPLTVTSAQKNPTAFYLCASKLNGINTGELFFGEGSRLTVL.